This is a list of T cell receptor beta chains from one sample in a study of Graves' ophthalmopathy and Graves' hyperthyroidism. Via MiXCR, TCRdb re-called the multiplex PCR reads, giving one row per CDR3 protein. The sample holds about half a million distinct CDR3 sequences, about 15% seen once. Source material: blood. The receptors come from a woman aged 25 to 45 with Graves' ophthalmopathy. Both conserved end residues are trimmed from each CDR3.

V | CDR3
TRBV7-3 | ASSLGDRGAYEQY
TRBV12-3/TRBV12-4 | ASSRDTGAAQY
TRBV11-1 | ASSLKGRGRSGNTIY
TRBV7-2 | ASSLDPYEQY
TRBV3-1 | ASTPRGSGNTIY
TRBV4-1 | ASRRDQGFDTEAF
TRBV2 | ASSDLMGQSIYGYT
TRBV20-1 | SARYPGGELF
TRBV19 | ASSRTGGWDTEAF
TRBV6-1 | ARSQGLGYGYT
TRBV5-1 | ASSFEGAYEQY
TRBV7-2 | ASSLGRNNQPQH
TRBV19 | ASSGQQGAYGYT
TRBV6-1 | ASSEPTGGSNQPQH
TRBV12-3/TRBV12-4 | ASSWDRAGETQY